This entry lists 13 T cell receptor beta chains sequenced from one sample in a study of spatial heterogeneity in lung cancer. General study findings and limits: Tumoral mutation counts were tracked by counts of expanded intratumoral alpha and beta TCRs.

The time point here: sample taken at primary tumor resection. The antigens for these receptors are not known. TCRdb recomputed calls from the 5' RACE reads with MiXCR, one row per CDR3 protein. The sample carries some 6,900 distinct CDR3 sequences, about 12% recorded once. The sample here was lung tumor tissue, taken at surgery. These receptors were collected from a male donor with early-stage non-small cell lung cancer.

With respect to this clonotype: This beta chain represents an off-target read in a library built for alpha chains; its size is of limited meaning. The chain uses TRBV14 and TRBJ2-7, with 10 nucleotides matching TRBD1. CDR1 SGHDN and CDR2 FVKESK come from the germline V gene. This CDR3 spans 13 amino acids. Trimming removed 4 bases from V and 4 bases from J; junction bases left unmatched: 1. The CDR3 coding sequence is TGTGCCAGCAGCCGGGGACAGGGGTACGAGCAGTACTTC. The encoded protein is CASSRGQGYEQYF.

This clonotype occurred many times. This beta chain is off target for a library built for alpha chains, so its abundance means little. The V gene is TRBV12-3 or TRBV12-4, the J gene TRBJ2-7, with D tentatively TRBD1 or TRBD2 (5 bases each). The V and J ends lost 6 bases and 0 bases respectively, with 15 bases between them. This CDR3 comprises 15 residues. In nucleotides, the CDR3 is TGTGCCAGCAGCTCGCCGGGACGGAACTCCTACGAGCAGTACTTC. Translated, it gives CASSSPGRNSYEQYF.

Note on this clonotype: Within a library made for alpha chains, this beta chain is off target, and its count is uninformative. The chain employs TRBV27 and TRBJ2-2; 7 nucleotides match TRBD2. The germline V gene encodes CDR1 MNHEY and CDR2 SMNVEV (reference sequence). The CDR3 runs to 16 residues. The V and J ends lost 1 base and 1 base, in that order; junction bases with no gene match: 3. CDR3 loop: CASSLLGTMNTGELFF. DNA of the CDR3: TGTGCCAGCAGTTTATTAGGGACTATGAACACCGGGGAGCTGTTTTTT.

This clonotype was detected ten times or more. As an off-target read in a library built for alpha chains, this beta chain has a frequency of little significance. The chain couples TRBV30 to TRBJ1-1; D possibly corresponds to TRBD1 (5 bases). The CDR3 length is 12 residues. V lost 2 bases to trimming and J lost 6 bases, with 10 bases between them. Germline V gives CDR1 GTSNPN, CDR2 SVGIG (reference sequence). In DNA, the CDR3 is TGTGCCTGGAGTCTCGGGGCGGCTGAAGCTTTCTTT. It is translated as CAWSLGAAEAFF.

Comment on this clonotype: This beta chain was picked up by a library intended for alpha chains and is off target, so its count carries little meaning. The V gene is TRBV20-1, the J gene TRBJ1-4; weak D call: TRBD1 (5 bases). V lost 6 bases to trimming and J lost 4 bases, with 15 bases between them. Per germline, CDR1 DFQATT and CDR2 SNEGSKA (reference sequence). This CDR3 comprises 14 residues. The CDR3: CSAPRDWGNEKLFF. In DNA form, the CDR3 reads TGCAGTGCCCCGCGGGACTGGGGTAATGAAAAACTGTTTTTT.

By proportion, this clonotype is large. The library was built for alpha chains, so this beta chain is an off-target read and its size means little. The chain uses TRBV10-3 and TRBJ2-1; the match to TRBD2 covers 10 bases. From germline, CDR1 is ENHRY and CDR2 SYGVKD. The CDR3 covers 14 residues. V dropped 6 bases and J dropped 8; count of bases not matched to a gene: 7. The CDR3 DNA reads as TGTGCCATCAGCGGGACTAGCGTCGGGGATGAGCAGTTCTTC. This encodes CAISGTSVGDEQFF.

This clonotype is classed as medium-sized (0.01 to 0.1%). The size of this beta chain means little, since it is a stray read in a library made for alpha chains. The CDR3 region has the DNA TGTGCCAGCAGTGAACAGCAGAATCAGCCCCAGCATTTT. Translation: CASSEQQNQPQHF. The V and J genes are TRBV6-1 and TRBJ1-5, with D uncertain. Germline assignment: CDR1 MNHNS and CDR2 SASEGT. With 2 bases removed from V and 4 bases from J, the gap between germline ends came to 6 bases. The length of the CDR3 is 13 residues.

This clonotype was detected many times. A library made for alpha chains picked up this beta chain off target, so its size means little. V is TRBV2 and J is TRBJ1-4; D possibly corresponds to TRBD1 (6 bases). CDR3 size: 12 residues. Deletions cut 7 bases from V and 8 bases from J, with 11 bases between. Germline V gives CDR1 SNHLY, CDR2 FYNNEI. CDR3 coding DNA: TGTGCCAGCACAGGGGTTCAAGAAAAACTGTTTTTT. Protein product: CASTGVQEKLFF.

Many counts were recorded for this clonotype. This beta chain slipped into a library made for alpha chains as a stray read, so its size is not meaningful. The genes are TRBV5-4 and TRBJ1-1; D may be TRBD1 (5 bases). Trimming left V 3 bases short and J 1 base short, with 10 bases between. In germline, CDR1 is SGHNT, CDR2 YYREEE (reference sequence). The CDR3 is 14 residues long. The CDR3 sequence: CASSSNRKNTEAFF. In DNA form, the CDR3 reads TGTGCCAGCAGCTCGAACAGGAAGAACACTGAAGCTTTCTTT.

This clonotype was seen many times. The library was built for alpha chains, so this beta chain is an off-target read and its size means little. The genes are TRBV7-8 and TRBJ2-5; either TRBD1 or TRBD2 may supply D (5 bases each). The germline V gene encodes CDR1 SGHVS and CDR2 FQNEAQ. The ends were cut back, 10 bases at V and 3 bases at J, with 15 bases in the middle. CDR3 length: 13 residues. For the CDR3, the DNA is TGTGCCACGATCGGGACCTTAGAAGAGACCCAGTACTTC. Translated: CATIGTLEETQYF.

This clonotype appeared many times. The library was built for alpha chains, so this beta chain is an off-target read and its size means little. The chain is built from TRBV7-2 and TRBJ2-3; the match to TRBD2 covers 10 bases. CDR3 length: 18 amino acids. After removal of 3 bases from V and 3 bases from J, the junction contained 12 bases not matched to a gene. CDR1 and CDR2 from the germline V gene are SGHTA and FQGNSA. CDR3 residues: CASSFLSPSGSRTDTQYF. The CDR3, as DNA: TGTGCCAGCAGCTTCCTTAGTCCTAGCGGGAGTAGGACAGATACGCAGTATTTT.

This clonotype is deemed medium-sized. Found in a library prepared for alpha chains, this beta chain is an off-target read, and its abundance has little meaning. The V gene is TRBV7-2, the J gene TRBJ2-7; D unclear. The CDR3 loop spans 13 amino acids. CDR1 is SGHTA, CDR2 FQGNSA, per germline. V was trimmed by 5 bases and J by 7 bases, leaving 15 bases between them. The CDR3 nucleotides read TGTGCCAGCAGCGGTCGGGCCCTGAGGGAGCAGTACTTC. Translation gives CASSGRALREQYF.

This clonotype is labeled as medium-sized. Because the library targeted alpha chains, this beta chain is an off-target read whose size means little. The gene calls are TRBV7-2 and TRBJ2-7; D uncertain. The CDR3 sequence is 13 residues long. Trimming took 2 bases from V and 6 from J, leaving 11 bases between them. The V gene's germline CDR1 is SGHTA and CDR2 FQGNSA. The CDR3 reads CASSLTRLVEQYF. Here the CDR3 DNA reads TGTGCCAGCAGCTTAACCAGGCTAGTCGAGCAGTACTTC.